The next 10 T cell receptor beta chains were all read from a single sample in a study of OX40 agonist ivuxolimab in advanced cancers. This table comes from immunoSEQ multiplex PCR, and its TCRdb copy is limited to in-frame clones, with some not included. The sample has about 110,000 clones, about 91% seen once; the top ten hold about 1.2%. This material consisted of CD4+ or CD8+ T cells sorted from blood, taken in a trial of the OX40 agonist ivuxolimab. The receptors stem from an adult with an advanced solid tumor such as melanoma, head and neck, liver or kidney cancer.

This clone has a single count. J is TRBJ1-5 and V is TRBV5-1; D is perhaps TRBD1 (5 bases). The V end was cut by 4 bases, the J end by 4 bases, with 12 bases between. The CDR3 has 14 amino acids. Germline CDR1 and CDR2: SGHRS and YFSETQ. This CDR3 is CASSPGTENQPQHF. In DNA, the CDR3 is TGCGCCAGCAGCCCCGGGACGGAGAATCAGCCCCAGCATTTT.

The rearrangement links TRBV28 to TRBJ2-7; 10 bases are a match to TRBD2. The CDR3 loop spans 16 amino acids. Germline values: CDR1 MDHEN, CDR2 SYDVKM. V lost 4 bases and J lost 4; bases outside the gene matches: 10. CDR3 amino acids: CASSSPLAGKVYEQYF. CDR3 nucleotides: TGTGCCAGCAGTTCCCCACTAGCGGGAAAGGTTTACGAGCAGTACTTC. Drawing the rest from reference TRBV28 and TRBJ2-7, the complete variable domain is DVKVTQSSRYLVKRTGEKVFLECVQDMDHENMFWYRQDPGLGLRLIYFSYDVKMKEKGDIPEGYSVSREKKERFSLILESASTNQTSMYLCASSSPLAGKVYEQYFGPGTRLTVT.

The chain uses TRBV25-1 and TRBJ2-1, with D unclear. Germline V lookup: CDR1 MGHDK, CDR2 SYGVNS. The CDR3 runs 11 residues. Between the trimmed V and J ends, which lost 6 bases and 10 bases, there was a span of 10 bases. The CDR3 protein is CASSRLGEQFF. As DNA, the CDR3 is TGTGCCAGCAGCAGGTTGGGGGAGCAGTTCTTC.

V and J are TRBV5-5 and TRBJ2-2, with 9 nucleotides matching TRBD2. This CDR3 is built from 17 residues. Germline trimming cut 2 bases from V and 7 bases from J; bases unmatched to any gene: 12. Germline V gives CDR1 SGHKS, CDR2 YYEKEE (reference sequence). The CDR3 region is CASSLAGGLNLGGELFF. In nucleotides, the CDR3 is TGTGCCAGCAGCTTAGCGGGAGGACTGAACCTTGGCGGGGAGCTGTTTTTT.

Comments on this clone: The germline gene is not matched at one end of the junction; a read error may be the cause. The chain employs TRBV5-1 and TRBJ1-1, with 7 nucleotides matching TRBD1. Germline V lookup: CDR1 SGHRS, CDR2 YFSETQ. The CDR3 covers 16 residues. For the CDR3, the DNA is TGCGCCAGCACCTTGGGACAGACACTCCCGAACACTGAAGCTTTCTTT. The encoded protein is CASTLGQTLPNTEAFF.

CDR3 residues: CASSLEISGRVYEQYF. The CDR3 DNA follows: TGCGCCAGCAGCTTGGAAATCAGCGGGAGAGTGTACGAGCAGTACTTC. The chain has TRBV5-1 and TRBJ2-5; 8 bases map to TRBD2. Gene TRBJ2-7 matches the end of the DNA better, so the J call may be wrong. The germline CDR1 and CDR2 sequences are SGHRS and YFSETQ. The CDR3 covers 16 residues.

The V and J genes are TRBV5-1 and TRBJ1-6, with D unclear. Deletions cut 2 bases from V and 0 bases from J, with 6 bases between. Germline-derived CDR1 and CDR2 are SGHRS and YFSETQ. This CDR3 has 15 amino acids. CDR3 sequence (DNA): TGCGCCAGCAGCTTTGGCAGCTCCTATAATTCACCCCTCCACTTT. Translation gives CASSFGSSYNSPLHF.

V and J are TRBV7-9 and TRBJ1-2, with D hard to call. In germline, CDR1 is SEHNR, CDR2 FQNEAQ (reference sequence). The CDR3 is 19 residues long. The ends were cut back, 5 bases at V and 1 base at J, with 26 bases in the middle. The CDR3 reads CASSRDPGLDPRNNYGYTF. The CDR3 DNA follows: TGTGCCAGCAGCCGCGACCCGGGCCTCGATCCCAGGAATAACTATGGCTACACCTTC. The full variable domain, with the rest looked up from reference TRBV7-9 and TRBJ1-2, is DTGVSQNPRHKITKRGQNVTFRCDPISEHNRLYWYRQTLGQGPEFLTYFQNEAQLEKSRLLSDRFSAERPKGSFSTLEIQRTEQGDSAMYLCASSRDPGLDPRNNYGYTFGSGTRLTVV.

The chain employs TRBV27 and TRBJ1-5, with D hard to call. CDR3 length equals 14 residues. In germline, CDR1 is MNHEY, CDR2 SMNVEV (reference sequence). The ends were cut back, 4 bases at V and 7 bases at J, with 14 bases in the middle. The CDR3 bases are TGTGCCAGCAGTTCCCCAAGGTCGGGGCAGCCCCAGCATTTT. Encoded protein: CASSSPRSGQPQHF.

About this clone: At one of its ends the junction is not consistent with the germline gene, which may arise from a read error. V and J are TRBV30 and TRBJ1-3; no clear D gene. Germline CDR1 is GTSNPN and CDR2 is SVGIG (reference sequence). The CDR3 consists of 12 residues. Here the CDR3 reads CAWSLLGSTIYF. DNA for the CDR3: TGTGCCTGGAGTCTTCTAGGAAGCACCATATATTTT.